The 8 T cell receptor beta chains in this list originate from one sample, sequenced in a study of PD-1 blockade in classical Hodgkin lymphoma. The data were produced by immunoSEQ multiplex PCR, yet TCRdb's version contains in-frame clones alone and is incomplete. The data show about 110,000 clones, with roughly nine tenths seen just once and 20% held by the top ten. Relapse after autologous stem cell transplantation occurred in every patient, and brentuximab vedotin exposure varied. Specimen: peripheral blood mononuclear cells (PBMCs), collected before the second cycle of nivolumab. The source of these receptors is a human donor with classical Hodgkin lymphoma.

The V call is TRBV2, the J call TRBJ1-2, with TRBD1 as a possible D gene (6 bases). V lost 10 bases and J 7 bases, leaving 22 bases between the germline ends. The germline CDR1 and CDR2 sequences are SNHLY and FYNNEI. The CDR3 length is 14 residues. CDR3 in amino acids: CATTGANQGGGYTF. In DNA form, the CDR3 reads TGTGCCACCACGGGGGCGAACCAGGGTGGTGGCTACACCTTC.

This clone came up a few times. For the CDR3, the DNA is TGTGCCAGCAGTTTGACAGGCGTGAACACTGAAGCTTTCTTT. It yields the protein CASSLTGVNTEAFF. This sequence joins TRBV27 and TRBJ1-1; possible D gene TRBD1, 6 bases. Trimming stripped 3 bases from V and 0 bases from J, with 8 bases between. This CDR3 spans 14 amino acids. Germline V CDR1 and CDR2: MNHEY, SMNVEV (reference sequence).

The CDR3: CASRNFDSPLHF. The CDR3 DNA follows: TGTGCCAGCAGGAATTTCGATTCACCCCTCCACTTT. The chain carries TRBV28 and TRBJ1-6; D not resolved. Germline values: CDR1 MDHEN, CDR2 SYDVKM. The length of the CDR3 is 12 residues. V lost 6 bases, J lost 8 bases, and 8 bases lay in between. The full variable domain, completed using reference TRBV28 and TRBJ1-6, is DVKVTQSSRYLVKRTGEKVFLECVQDMDHENMFWYRQDPGLGLRLIYFSYDVKMKEKGDIPEGYSVSREKKERFSLILESASTNQTSMYLCASRNFDSPLHFGNGTRLTVT.

The V call is TRBV28, the J call TRBJ1-4; 10 bases are a match to TRBD1. CDR3 length equals 16 residues. The germline V gene encodes CDR1 MDHEN and CDR2 SYDVKM. The J segment lost 6 bases and the V segment lost 1 base, leaving 5 bases of the junction unmatched. The CDR3 loop reads CASSLLSGQGDEKLFF. Written as DNA, the CDR3 is TGTGCCAGCAGTTTATTATCTGGACAGGGGGATGAAAAACTGTTTTTT.

Comment on this clone: This same CDR3 is encoded by further DNA sequences in the sample. The chain uses TRBV7-2 and TRBJ2-5; a possible D gene is TRBD2 (6 bases). With 0 bases removed from V and 4 bases from J, the gap between germline ends came to 9 bases. This CDR3 contains 14 residues. Germline lookup yields CDR1 SGHTA and CDR2 FQGNSA. DNA of the CDR3: TGTGCCAGCAGCTTAGCGGGAGGAGGAGAGACCCAGTACTTC. Translating gives CASSLAGGGETQYF.

The chain recombines TRBV4-1 with TRBJ1-2; unclear D gene. The V end was cut by 0 bases, the J end by 7 bases, with 12 bases between. CDR3 length: 14 residues. In germline, CDR1 is MGHRA, CDR2 YSYEKL. The CDR3 loop is CASSQDEFYGGYTF. As DNA, the CDR3 is TGCGCCAGCAGCCAAGACGAGTTCTATGGTGGCTACACCTTC.

J is TRBJ2-5 and V is TRBV28; 7 bases align to TRBD2. After removal of 1 base from V and 10 bases from J, the junction contained 3 bases not matched to a gene. The V gene's germline CDR1 is MDHEN and CDR2 SYDVKM. This CDR3 is 12 amino acids long. CDR3 nucleotides: TGTGCCAGCAGTTTATCCACGGGGGGCCAGTACTTC. It specifies CASSLSTGGQYF.

The chain joins TRBV6-1 to TRBJ1-2, with D unresolved. V was cut by 6 bases and J by 4 bases, with 12 bases left in between. The CDR3 sequence is 13 residues long. CDR1 and CDR2 (germline): MNHNS, SASEGT. The CDR3 sequence: CASSLAGGYGYTF. CDR3 DNA: TGTGCCAGCAGCCTGGCCGGTGGCTATGGCTACACCTTC.